The 11 T cell receptor beta chains below all came from one sample that was sequenced in a study of blood T cell repertoires in COVID-19. The table came from immunoSEQ multiplex PCR; TCRdb's copy has only in-frame clones and leaves some out. The sample shows some 96,000 clones, around four fifths of them seen only once. The specimen sequenced was peripheral blood. Every receptor here comes from a human donor in a cohort sampled during active COVID-19.

J is TRBJ1-1 and V is TRBV2, with TRBD1 matching over 7 bases. The CDR3 runs to 14 residues. Germline V gene data show CDR1 as SNHLY and CDR2 as FYNNEI. The trim removed 4 bases at V and 4 bases at J, leaving 6 bases unmatched. CDR3 sequence reads: CASSGRQGGTEAFF. DNA for the CDR3: TGTGCCAGCAGTGGGAGACAGGGCGGCACTGAAGCTTTCTTT. Full variable domain (missing parts from reference TRBV2 and TRBJ1-1): EPEVTQTPSHQVTQMGQEVILRCVPISNHLYFYWYRQILGQKVEFLVSFYNNEISEKSEIFDDQFSVERPDGSNFTLKIRSTKLEDSAMYFCASSGRQGGTEAFFGQGTRLTVV.

As regards this clone: The junction departs from germline at one end; a sequencing error may be responsible. This chain links TRBV7-2 with TRBJ1-2, with TRBD1 matching 9 bases. Per germline, CDR1 SGHTA and CDR2 FQGNSA. The CDR3 spans 14 residues. In nucleotides, the CDR3 is TGTGCCAGCAGCCTGACCGGGACAGGGTACCGCCGGGACTTC. Residues: CASSLTGTGYRRDF.

The chain has TRBV7-9 and TRBJ2-3, with 12 bases aligning to TRBD2. CDR1 and CDR2 from the germline V gene are SEHNR and FQNEAQ (reference sequence). The CDR3 runs 15 residues. Trimming removed 8 bases from V and 6 bases from J; junction bases left unmatched: 9. CDR3 loop: CASERTSGIWDTQYF. CDR3 coding DNA: TGTGCCAGCGAGAGGACTAGCGGGATTTGGGATACGCAGTATTTT.

The rearrangement joins TRBV6-1 to TRBJ2-6; the D is unclear. CDR3 size: 17 residues. Germline V gives CDR1 MNHNS, CDR2 SASEGT. V lost 3 bases and J 0 bases, leaving 12 bases between the germline ends. In DNA, the CDR3 is TGTGCCAGCAGTGACTATGGTTCTCTCTCTGGGGCCAACGTCCTGACTTTC. Its protein product is CASSDYGSLSGANVLTF.

This clone was picked up one time. The chain couples TRBV12-3 or TRBV12-4 to TRBJ1-3; D is perhaps TRBD1 (6 bases). The CDR3 length is 12 residues. Trimming took 8 bases from V and 4 from J, leaving 9 bases between them. The CDR3 is CASDRPGNTIYF. DNA for the CDR3: TGTGCCAGCGACAGGCCGGGAAACACCATATATTTT.

In DNA form, the CDR3 reads TGTGCCACTTCGGGCCCGGGGAGGGAGACCCAGTACTTC. Translation: CATSGPGRETQYF. The rearrangement uses TRBV19 and TRBJ2-5, with D possibly TRBD2 on 6 matching bases. The V end was cut by 10 bases, the J end by 5 bases, with 17 bases between. This CDR3 has 13 amino acids. Germline CDR1 reads LNHDA; CDR2 reads SQIVND (reference sequence). Full variable domain (remainder filled in from reference TRBV19 and TRBJ2-5): DGGITQSPKYLFRKEGQNVTLSCEQNLNHDAMYWYRQDPGQGLRLIYYSQIVNDFQKGDIAEGYSVSREKKESFPLTVTSAQKNPTAFYLCATSGPGRETQYFGPGTRLLVL.

This CDR3 reads CASSYPSRDIYNEQFF. The CDR3 DNA sequence: TGTGCCAGCAGTTACCCGTCCCGGGACATTTACAATGAGCAGTTCTTC. V and J are TRBV6-6 and TRBJ2-1; possibly TRBD1 for D (6 bases). CDR1 MNHNY and CDR2 SVGAGI come from the germline V gene (reference sequence). V dropped 2 bases and J dropped 4 bases, with 15 bases sitting between them. This CDR3 region has 16 residues.

The J gene is TRBJ1-2, the V gene TRBV10-3; D ambiguous. V lost 6 bases, J lost 6 bases, and 14 bases lay in between. The CDR3 is made up of 13 amino acids. The V gene's germline CDR1 is ENHRY and CDR2 SYGVKD. In nucleotides, the CDR3 is TGTGCCATCAGCGGAGTGGGCGGGGATGGCTACACCTTC. Encoded protein: CAISGVGGDGYTF.

This clone appeared once. Here the CDR3 DNA reads TGTGCCATCAGTGAGTCCGGAGGGACGGCAGATACGCAGTATTTT. It specifies CAISESGGTADTQYF. The chain carries TRBV10-3 and TRBJ2-3; D might be TRBD2 (6 bases). CDR1 is ENHRY and CDR2 is SYGVKD in the germline V gene. This CDR3 has 15 amino acids. V was cut by 0 bases and J by 4 bases, with 11 bases left in between.

V gene TRBV18 combines with J gene TRBJ2-3, with 7 bases matching TRBD1. Trimming removed 6 bases from V and 0 bases from J; junction bases left unmatched: 6. The germline V gene encodes CDR1 KGHSH and CDR2 LQKENI. The CDR3 has 15 amino acids. CDR3 amino acids: CASSPGGQSTDTQYF. The CDR3 DNA reads as TGTGCCAGCTCGCCAGGGGGACAAAGCACAGATACGCAGTATTTT. The full variable domain, in which reference TRBV18 and TRBJ2-3 provide the parts outside the CDR3, is NAGVMQNPRHLVRRRGQEARLRCSPMKGHSHVYWYRQLPEEGLKFMVYLQKENIIDESGMPKERFSAEFPKEGPSILRIQQVVRGDSAAYFCASSPGGQSTDTQYFGPGTRLTVL.

The chain carries TRBV4-3 and TRBJ2-2; D not resolved. The V end lost 0 bases, the J end lost 1 base, and 9 bases lay between the germline ends. The germline V gene encodes CDR1 LGHNA and CDR2 YSLEER. CDR3 length: 16 residues. CDR3 sequence: CASSQDMAVNTGELFF. CDR3 sequence (DNA): TGCGCCAGCAGCCAAGATATGGCAGTGAACACCGGGGAGCTGTTTTTT.